The 21 T cell receptor beta chains below come from one sample, sequenced in a study of blood T cells in healthy people across ages. Through a sample-barcoded 5' primer and a J-beta primer mix, a second PCR was run for about 6 to 11 cycles. Via MiXCR, TCRdb re-called the 5' RACE reads, giving one row per CDR3 protein. This table has hundreds of thousands of distinct CDR3 sequences, 24% appearing once. The data were also submitted as part of a second study, on T cells of mothers and their children.

The specimen was blood. The receptors come from a boy younger than 18 in good health.

The rearrangement uses TRBV7-9 and TRBJ2-1, with D uncertain. This CDR3 is 16 amino acids long. Looked up from germline, CDR1 is SEHNR and CDR2 is FQNEAQ (reference sequence). Trimming removed 0 bases from V and 0 bases from J, with 9 bases in between. In DNA, the CDR3 is TGTGCCAGCAGCTTAGCGCTGGGCTTCTCCTACAATGAGCAGTTCTTC. Its translation: CASSLALGFSYNEQFF.

The gene calls are TRBV7-9 and TRBJ1-2, with D uncertain. Trimming took 2 bases from V and 2 from J, leaving 15 bases between them. This CDR3 spans 16 amino acids. Germline CDR1 and CDR2: SEHNR and FQNEAQ (reference sequence). The CDR3 nucleotides read TGTGCCAGCAGCTTATTGCTCGGTATGGGAAACTATGGCTACACCTTC. This encodes CASSLLLGMGNYGYTF.

The gene calls are TRBV29-1 and TRBJ1-2, with 8 bases aligning to TRBD1. The CDR3 is 15 amino acids. V trimming: 4 bases; J trimming: 0 bases; junction bases outside the gene matches: 7. Germline CDR1 is SQVTM and CDR2 is ANQGSEA. The CDR3 bases are TGCAGCGTTGTCCACGGACAGGGAGCTAACTATGGCTACACCTTC. Protein: CSVVHGQGANYGYTF.

This clonotype was picked up many times. This chain connects TRBV27 to TRBJ2-7; no definite D call. The V gene's germline CDR1 is MNHEY and CDR2 SMNVEV (reference sequence). The CDR3 is 12 residues long. V was shortened by 4 bases and J by 5 bases, with 9 bases between the two germline ends. This CDR3 reads CASSSSLDEQYF. CDR3 coding DNA: TGTGCCAGCAGTTCCTCGTTAGACGAGCAGTACTTC.

This clonotype appeared a few times. The chain joins TRBV6-1 to TRBJ1-4; 7 nucleotides line up with TRBD1. Looked up from germline, CDR1 is MNHNS and CDR2 is SASEGT. The V gene end was trimmed by 6 bases and the J gene end by 3 bases; junction bases not matched to a gene: 13. The CDR3 consists of 17 residues. The CDR3 nucleotides read TGTGCCAGCAGCCTGGAAGCTTCCGGGACAGCTAATGAAAAACTGTTTTTT. Amino acid sequence: CASSLEASGTANEKLFF.

As concerns this clonotype: In this CDR3 the conserved last residue, phenylalanine or tryptophan, is missing, so a read error is likely. This chain joins TRBV7-9 and TRBJ2-3; 10 bases line up with TRBD2. Germline-derived CDR1 and CDR2 are SEHNR and FQNEAQ (reference sequence). V was clipped by 0 bases and J by 1 base; unmatched bases: 1. The CDR3 contains 16 residues. For the CDR3, the DNA is TGTGCCAGCAGCTTAGCTAGCGGGGGGCGCACAGATACGCAGTATCTT. It is translated as CASSLASGGRTDTQYL.

This rearrangement joins TRBV20-1 to TRBJ2-7; no clear D gene. Germline V lookup: CDR1 DFQATT, CDR2 SNEGSKA (reference sequence). V gave up 1 base and J gave up 4 bases, with 17 bases separating them. The CDR3 is 15 amino acids. The chain's CDR3 is CSARGTDAGRYEQYF. CDR3 DNA: TGCAGTGCTAGAGGGACCGACGCCGGCCGGTACGAGCAGTACTTC.

The chain carries TRBV27 and TRBJ2-5, with D maybe TRBD2 (6 bases). The J call is in doubt because the DNA end fits TRBJ2-1 better. This CDR3 comprises 15 residues. Germline values: CDR1 MNHEY, CDR2 SMNVEV (reference sequence). CDR3 nucleotides: TGTGCCAGCTCAAGGGGAGCGGGTGTTTGGGATGAGCAGTTCTTC. Translated: CASSRGAGVWDEQFF.

This clonotype was found many times. The J gene is TRBJ1-2, the V gene TRBV7-9; D unclear. The V gene's germline CDR1 is SEHNR and CDR2 FQNEAQ (reference sequence). V was pared by 5 bases and J by 7 bases, with 17 bases between. There are 14 residues in the CDR3. The CDR3 DNA is TGTGCCAGCAGCCTAAAAGGAGCCTTCTCTGGCTACACCTTC. Its protein is CASSLKGAFSGYTF.

About this clonotype: The junction and the germline gene differ at one end; a read error may be behind it. The rearrangement uses TRBV4-3 and TRBJ2-5, with 8 bases aligning to TRBD1. The CDR3 is 14 amino acids. In germline, CDR1 is LGHNA, CDR2 YSLEER. CDR3 sequence reads: CASSRRTGQETQCF. Here the CDR3 DNA reads TGCGCCAGCAGCCGTCGGACAGGGCAAGAGACCCAGTGCTTC.

Only a few counts were recorded for this clonotype. The chain is built from TRBV4-1 and TRBJ2-3; no clear D gene. Per germline, CDR1 MGHRA and CDR2 YSYEKL. Between the trimmed V and J ends, which lost 3 bases and 4 bases, there was a span of 5 bases. The CDR3 totals 12 residues. Written as DNA, the CDR3 is TGCGCCAGCAGCCAGGTTTCAGATACGCAGTATTTT. Residues: CASSQVSDTQYF.

This clonotype has only a few counts. V gene TRBV30 combines with J gene TRBJ2-7; maybe TRBD1 (5 bases). Germline V gene data show CDR1 as GTSNPN and CDR2 as SVGIG (reference sequence). V was shortened by 3 bases and J by 4 bases, with 10 bases between the two germline ends. The CDR3 is made up of 12 amino acids. The CDR3 DNA follows: TGTGCCTGGAGGGACGACAGATACGAGCAGTACTTC. It is translated as CAWRDDRYEQYF.

The rearrangement links TRBV28 to TRBJ2-1; D is possibly TRBD1 or TRBD2 (5 bases each). Judging by the DNA end, TRBJ2-5 fits better; the J call may be wrong. The germline CDR1 and CDR2 sequences are MDHEN and SYDVKM. The CDR3 runs 15 residues. The CDR3 DNA reads TGTGCCAGCAGCAGACCGGGGCTCCTACAAGAGACCCAGTACTTC. Translation gives CASSRPGLLQETQYF.

This clonotype showed up just a few times. The chain has TRBV5-1 and TRBJ2-5, with D hard to call. The DNA end lines up better with TRBJ2-1; the J call may be wrong. Germline loops: CDR1 SGHRS, CDR2 YFSETQ. CDR3 length: 13 residues. CDR3 coding DNA: TGCGCCAGCAACCCGGCCTTGAACAATGAGCAGTTCTTC. This encodes CASNPALNNEQFF.

Concerning this clonotype: Possible read error: a much larger clone is one base away. V usage is TRBV29-1 and J usage is TRBJ2-4; TRBD1 matches 8 bases. This CDR3 is 15 amino acids long. Germline V CDR1 and CDR2: SQVTM, ANQGSEA. The V and J ends lost 7 bases and 3 bases, in that order; junction bases with no gene match: 11. The CDR3 region has the DNA TGCAGCGCATCTCTTGGACAGGGTGGCAAAAACATTCAGTACTTC. Translated: CSASLGQGGKNIQYF.

The J gene is TRBJ2-5, the V gene TRBV5-1, with D possibly matching TRBD2 (6 bases). Per the germline V gene, CDR1 is SGHRS and CDR2 is YFSETQ. V was trimmed by 0 bases and J by 5 bases, leaving 20 bases between them. This CDR3 is 17 amino acids long. CDR3 DNA: TGCGCCAGCAGCTTGGAGGGGAGCTTGCGGGATGGGGAGACCCAGTACTTC. Its translation: CASSLEGSLRDGETQYF.

This clonotype was seen more than once but under ten times. V and J are TRBV5-1 and TRBJ1-4; D is undetermined. Trimming removed 6 bases at V and 10 bases at J, with 10 bases between. Germline values: CDR1 SGHRS, CDR2 YFSETQ. The CDR3 has 11 amino acids. The CDR3 DNA follows: TGCGCCAGCAAAACCGATGGAAAACTGTTTTTT. Encoded protein: CASKTDGKLFF.

The rearrangement joins TRBV6-2 or TRBV6-3 to TRBJ2-1; tentatively, D is TRBD1 or TRBD2 (6 bases each). Trimming removed 3 bases from V and 5 bases from J, with 20 bases in between. The CDR3 has 17 residues. Germline V gives CDR1 MNHEY, CDR2 SVGEGT. The CDR3, as DNA: TGTGCCAGCAGTTATAGGGGGGCCCAGGGTCTCCACAATGAGCAGTTCTTC. Translating gives CASSYRGAQGLHNEQFF.

This clonotype was seen many times. CDR3 protein: CSVRRGLSYEQYF. The DNA for the CDR3 is TGCAGCGTTCGGCGGGGCCTCTCCTACGAGCAGTACTTC. The chain combines TRBV29-1 with TRBJ2-7, with D tentatively TRBD2 (6 bases). The V end was cut by 5 bases, the J end by 0 bases, with 11 bases between. Germline CDR1 and CDR2: SQVTM and ANQGSEA. The CDR3 is made up of 13 amino acids.

Of note for this clonotype: Its ends do not fully match the called genes, so a read error is possible. The gene calls are TRBV28 and TRBJ2-4; no clear D. The germline CDR1 and CDR2 sequences are MDHEN and SYDVKM. This CDR3 spans 14 amino acids. DNA of the CDR3: TGTGCCGGCAGTTTCCCTCGAGCCAAAAACATTCAGTACTTC. This gives the protein CAGSFPRAKNIQYF.

The chain combines TRBV4-3 with TRBJ1-5; D gene unclear. Germline loops: CDR1 LGHNA, CDR2 YSLEER. This CDR3 contains 14 residues. V shed 4 bases and J shed 4 bases, with 11 bases lying between them. The CDR3 DNA follows: TGCGCCAGCAGCCTCGGGGATTGGAATCAGCCCCAGCATTTT. It codes for CASSLGDWNQPQHF.